These 11 T cell receptor beta chains came from one sample sequenced in a study of CD8+ T cells in alopecia areata. The sample's treatment: oral pan-JAK inhibitor, 5-10 mg twice daily. As the sequencing template, cDNA was produced by extracting RNA and reverse transcribing it. Here immunoSEQ multiplex PCR was the method, and the copy in TCRdb shows in-frame clones only, minus some. This sample has roughly 200,000 clones; around two fifths occur once, and the top ten carry 0.45% to 0.55%. Sequenced here: CD4+ T cells sorted from blood, sampled between weeks 30 and 35, from a patient treated with tofacitinib. Receptors originate from a human donor with alopecia areata.

This clone appeared a few times. The chain links TRBV11-2 to TRBJ1-4; 8 bases map to TRBD1. Germline lookup yields CDR1 SGHAT and CDR2 FQNNGV. This CDR3 is built from 15 residues. With 4 bases clipped from V and 4 bases from J, the junction kept 5 bases outside the gene matches. The CDR3 protein is CASSYRGDRNEKLFF. The CDR3 region has the DNA TGTGCCAGCAGCTACAGGGGGGATCGTAATGAAAAACTGTTTTTT. The full variable domain, with the rest looked up from reference TRBV11-2 and TRBJ1-4, is EAGVAQSPRYKIIEKRQSVAFWCNPISGHATLYWYQQILGQGPKLLIQFQNNGVVDDSQLPKDRFSAERLKGVDSTLKIQPAKLEDSAVYLCASSYRGDRNEKLFFGSGTQLSVL.

This clone was counted many times. Other DNA variants within this sample encode the same CDR3. V is TRBV18 and J is TRBJ2-5; 9 bases agree with TRBD2. The CDR3 runs 14 residues. CDR1 KGHSH and CDR2 LQKENI come from the germline V gene. V lost 3 bases to trimming and J lost 5 bases; unmatched junction nucleotides: 4. The CDR3 sequence: CASSPRTSEETQYF. CDR3 DNA sequence: TGTGCCAGCTCACCGAGGACTAGCGAGGAGACCCAGTACTTC.

The chain joins TRBV7-3 to TRBJ2-7; TRBD1 matches 9 bases. CDR3 length: 15 residues. J lost 11 bases, V lost 5 bases, and 16 bases had no gene match. Germline V gene data show CDR1 as SGHTA and CDR2 as FQGTGA. This chain's CDR3 is CASSPGTGTPTIEYF. The CDR3 nucleotides read TGTGCCAGCAGCCCCGGGACAGGGACACCTACGATTGAGTACTTC.

V and J are TRBV11-3 and TRBJ2-1; 9 bases align to TRBD2. V shed 7 bases and J 9 bases; nucleotides not matched to a gene: 7. The CDR3 covers 13 residues. Germline V lookup: CDR1 SGHNT, CDR2 YENEEA. The CDR3 loop is CASTLREGGEQFF. The CDR3, as DNA: TGTGCCAGCACCCTGCGGGAGGGAGGTGAGCAGTTCTTC.

The chain employs TRBV30 and TRBJ2-3; 7 bases agree with TRBD2. The CDR3 spans 15 residues. Germline V gene lookup returns CDR1 GTSNPN and CDR2 SVGIG (reference sequence). The ends lost 2 bases at V and 4 bases at J; junction bases unmatched: 9. CDR3 amino acids: CAWSRVGGPSDTQYF. The CDR3 region has the DNA TGTGCCTGGAGTAGGGTGGGAGGGCCATCAGATACGCAGTATTTT.

The chain combines TRBV7-7 with TRBJ1-1; a possible D gene is TRBD1 (6 bases). This CDR3 region has 17 residues. Deletions cut 5 bases from V and 1 base from J, with 20 bases between. Germline-derived CDR1 and CDR2 are SSHAT and FNYEAQ (reference sequence). CDR3 amino acids: CASSPQGREKGNTEAFF. The CDR3 DNA follows: TGTGCCAGCAGCCCCCAGGGGAGAGAGAAGGGGAACACTGAAGCTTTCTTT.

The V call is TRBV4-1, the J call TRBJ2-1; the D call may be TRBD1 or TRBD2 (5 bases each). Trimming stripped 4 bases from V and 12 bases from J, with 16 bases between. The CDR3 contains 13 residues. From germline, CDR1 is MGHRA and CDR2 YSYEKL. The CDR3 protein is CASSPSRDLGQFF. CDR3 DNA sequence: TGCGCCAGCAGCCCATCAAGGGACCTGGGGCAGTTCTTC.

This clone was seen only a few times. The chain links TRBV6-5 to TRBJ1-5; no definite D call. The CDR3 consists of 12 residues. The germline V gene has CDR1 MNHEY and CDR2 SVGAGI. V was clipped by 5 bases and J by 7 bases, with 9 bases between them. CDR3 sequence: CASSPTLQPQHF. CDR3 nucleotides: TGTGCCAGCAGTCCCACCCTACAGCCCCAGCATTTT.

This clone occurred once. This chain connects TRBV30 to TRBJ2-3; D not resolved. This CDR3 contains 17 residues. Germline loops: CDR1 GTSNPN, CDR2 SVGIG (reference sequence). The V end was cut by 3 bases, the J end by 2 bases, with 21 bases between. CDR3 in amino acids: CAWRSLRTGTLTDTQYF. In nucleotides, the CDR3 is TGTGCCTGGAGATCTCTCCGGACGGGTACTCTCACAGATACGCAGTATTTT. The full variable domain, its missing parts supplied by reference TRBV30 and TRBJ2-3, is SQTIHQWPATLVQPVGSPLSLECTVEGTSNPNLYWYRQAAGRGLQLLFYSVGIGQISSEVPQNLSASRPQDRQFILSSKKLLLSDSGFYLCAWRSLRTGTLTDTQYFGPGTRLTVL.

The J gene is TRBJ2-3, the V gene TRBV4-2, with 10 bases matching TRBD2. V was pared by 5 bases and J by 3 bases, with 8 bases of the junction left unmatched. The CDR3 is 16 amino acids. Germline V gene data show CDR1 as LGHNA and CDR2 as YNFKEQ. This chain's CDR3 is CASSNQAGGMTDTQYF. DNA for the CDR3: TGTGCCAGCAGCAATCAAGCGGGAGGGATGACAGATACGCAGTATTTT.

The V gene is TRBV19, the J gene TRBJ2-7; D perhaps matches TRBD1 (5 bases). Per the germline V gene, CDR1 is LNHDA and CDR2 is SQIVND (reference sequence). Trimming took 5 bases from V and 2 from J, leaving 13 bases between them. This CDR3 region has 14 residues. CDR3 DNA sequence: TGTGCCAGTAGTCAAAGCAGGGCACCCTACGAGCAGTACTTC. Protein sequence: CASSQSRAPYEQYF.